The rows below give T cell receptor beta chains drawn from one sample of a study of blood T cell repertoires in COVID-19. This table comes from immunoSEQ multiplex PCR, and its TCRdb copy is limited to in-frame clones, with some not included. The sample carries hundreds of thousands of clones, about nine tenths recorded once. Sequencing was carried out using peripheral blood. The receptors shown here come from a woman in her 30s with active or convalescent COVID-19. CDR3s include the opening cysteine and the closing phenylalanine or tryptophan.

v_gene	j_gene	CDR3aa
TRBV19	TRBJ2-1	CASNIGLALNEQFF
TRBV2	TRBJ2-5	CASSERRVETQYF
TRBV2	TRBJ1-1	CASRADRAGNTEAFF
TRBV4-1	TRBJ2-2	CASSQKTGTTGELFF
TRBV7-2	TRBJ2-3	CASSLYTSGGKGTDTQYF
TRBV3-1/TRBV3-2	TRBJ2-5	CASSRPGSGGAQETQYF
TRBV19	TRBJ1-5	CASKRDRGGFEPQHF
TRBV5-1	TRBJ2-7	CASSSPGQGYEQYF
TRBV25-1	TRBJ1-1	CASSPQGNTEAFF
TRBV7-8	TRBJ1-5	CASSQGQGRNQPQHF
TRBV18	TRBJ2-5	CASSSAGARQETQYF
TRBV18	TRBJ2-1	CAVPSGSFDEQFF
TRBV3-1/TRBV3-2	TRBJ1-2	CASSQERLTGFYGYTF
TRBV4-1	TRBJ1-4	CASSPQGATNEKLFF
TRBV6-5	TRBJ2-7	CASSSTTGGETYEQYF
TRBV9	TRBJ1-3	CASSAEGGLNGNTIYF
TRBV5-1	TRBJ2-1	CASSTGLAGVEQFF
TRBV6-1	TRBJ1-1	CASSEGTRPNTEAFF
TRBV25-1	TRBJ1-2	CASSGYDRDYGYTF
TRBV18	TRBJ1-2	CASSRDRANYGYTF
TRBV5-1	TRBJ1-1	CASSSQGAYTEAFF
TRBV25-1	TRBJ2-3	CASSEESIRTDTQYF
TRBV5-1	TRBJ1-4	CASSLVAEAREKLFF
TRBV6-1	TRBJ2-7	CASSEGTGGSYEQYF
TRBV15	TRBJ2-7	CATSKGQGFDSYEQYF
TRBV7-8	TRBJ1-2	CASSLASGTGLGGYTF
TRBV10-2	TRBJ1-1	CASSDWQGGPEAFF
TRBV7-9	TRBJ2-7	CASSPSAASELGQYF
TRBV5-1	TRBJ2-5	CASGVGSGLYQETQYF
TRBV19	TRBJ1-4	CASSIAGTGGRVEKLFF
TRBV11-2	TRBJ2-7	CASSLLAHEQYF
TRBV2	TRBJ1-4	CASKGVDRVDREKLFF